This T cell receptor beta chain was captured in a study of T cells in localized non-small cell lung cancer. Study-level points and caveats: Longer overall survival was associated with a higher density of T cells in the blood.

The CDR3 has 14 amino acids. V was clipped by 0 bases and J by 7 bases, with 11 bases between them. The germline CDR1 and CDR2 sequences are SGDLS and YYNGEE. As concerns this clone: Its antigen is unidentified.

The method was immunoSEQ multiplex PCR; TCRdb's version includes in-frame clones alone and lacks a portion of them. Of about 34,000 clones listed, around nine tenths were seen once; the top ten hold 4.2%. The chain links TRBV9 to TRBJ1-3; tentative D call: TRBD1 (5 bases). Material: peripheral blood, obtained before any cancer treatment. The TCR sequence derives from a woman between 40 and 69 years old with stage I lung adenocarcinoma. The CDR3 nucleotides are TGTGCCAGCAGCGTAGCCGGGGGTCTGAACACCATATATTTT. It specifies CASSVAGGLNTIYF.